Shown below are 27 T cell receptor beta chains from a single sample sequenced in a study of blood T cell repertoires in COVID-19. Profiling relied on immunoSEQ multiplex PCR, and the TCRdb table lists in-frame clones only, not all of them. The table has about 260,000 clones, around 90% seen once. Sequencing was performed on PBMCs or T cells enriched from blood (not recorded which). These receptor sequences come from a man aged 45-65 years who had been exposed to COVID-19.

The chain joins TRBV5-6 to TRBJ1-2, with 8 bases lining up with TRBD1. This CDR3 has 16 residues. Germline CDR1 is SGHDT and CDR2 is YYEEEE. J gave up 4 bases and V 4 bases, and 12 bases lay outside the gene matches. The CDR3 nucleotides are TGTGCCAGCAGCCTCCGGGACAGGTTCGGGAGCTATGGCTACACCTTC. It encodes CASSLRDRFGSYGYTF.

The V and J genes are TRBV5-1 and TRBJ1-1; D not resolved. The CDR3 extends over 15 amino acids. Trimming cost V 4 bases and J 5 bases, with 18 bases left between them. Germline CDR1 and CDR2: SGHRS and YFSETQ. Here the CDR3 DNA reads TGCGCCAGCAGCCGTTTGGTTTCGGGAGATACTGAAGCTTTCTTT. This encodes CASSRLVSGDTEAFF. Drawing the rest from reference TRBV5-1 and TRBJ1-1, the complete variable domain is KAGVTQTPRYLIKTRGQQVTLSCSPISGHRSVSWYQQTPGQGLQFLFEYFSETQRNKGNFPGRFSGRQFSNSRSEMNVSTLELGDSALYLCASSRLVSGDTEAFFGQGTRLTVV.

V is TRBV3-1 (or the pseudogene TRBV3-2) and J is TRBJ2-2; 12 bases agree with TRBD2. The V segment lost 3 bases and the J segment 7 bases; nucleotides outside the gene matches: 9. Germline CDR1 reads LGHDT; CDR2 reads YNNKEL (reference sequence). This CDR3 is built from 17 residues. CDR3: CASSQLTSGRLGGELFF. The CDR3 region has the DNA TGTGCCAGCAGCCAGCTTACTAGCGGGAGGCTGGGCGGGGAGCTGTTTTTT.

The chain joins TRBV7-9 to TRBJ1-5, with D hard to call. The CDR3 covers 12 residues. The V end lost 1 base, the J end lost 7 bases, and 5 bases lay between the germline ends. Germline CDR1 SEHNR, CDR2 FQNEAQ (reference sequence). This CDR3 is CASSLDSQPQHF. As DNA, the CDR3 is TGTGCCAGCAGCTTAGACAGCCAGCCCCAGCATTTT.

The chain carries TRBV30 and TRBJ2-1; D ambiguous. This CDR3 region has 15 residues. Germline-derived CDR1 and CDR2 are GTSNPN and SVGIG (reference sequence). Trimming left V 5 bases short and J 0 bases short, with 14 bases between. The DNA for the CDR3 is TGTGCCTGGGACCGCAATAGAGGCTCCTACAATGAGCAGTTCTTC. Encoded protein: CAWDRNRGSYNEQFF. The full variable domain, rest sourced from reference TRBV30 and TRBJ2-1, is SQTIHQWPATLVQPVGSPLSLECTVEGTSNPNLYWYRQAAGRGLQLLFYSVGIGQISSEVPQNLSASRPQDRQFILSSKKLLLSDSGFYLCAWDRNRGSYNEQFFGPGTRLTVL.

The rearrangement uses TRBV11-2 and TRBJ2-1; D perhaps matches TRBD2 (5 bases). Germline-derived CDR1 and CDR2 are SGHAT and FQNNGV. Trimming took 6 bases from V and 8 from J, leaving 17 bases between them. CDR3 length equals 14 residues. CDR3 loop: CASRARLHEDEQFF. CDR3 sequence (DNA): TGTGCCAGCAGAGCGAGACTACATGAGGATGAGCAGTTCTTC.

V and J are TRBV19 and TRBJ1-6; no clear D. There are 14 residues in the CDR3. With 7 bases removed from V and 5 bases from J, the gap between germline ends came to 12 bases. CDR1 is LNHDA, CDR2 SQIVND, per germline (reference sequence). CDR3 region: CASTWAADNSPLHF. The CDR3 DNA follows: TGTGCCAGTACCTGGGCAGCAGATAATTCACCCCTCCACTTT. The full variable domain, completed using reference TRBV19 and TRBJ1-6, is DGGITQSPKYLFRKEGQNVTLSCEQNLNHDAMYWYRQDPGQGLRLIYYSQIVNDFQKGDIAEGYSVSREKKESFPLTVTSAQKNPTAFYLCASTWAADNSPLHFGNGTRLTVT.

This clone came up a few times. The chain recombines TRBV29-1 with TRBJ2-3; 7 bases align to TRBD1. The CDR3 totals 13 residues. The germline CDR1 and CDR2 sequences are SQVTM and ANQGSEA. J gave up 4 bases and V 6 bases, and 7 bases lay outside the gene matches. The chain's CDR3 is CSVDQGDADTQYF. The CDR3 DNA reads as TGCAGCGTGGACCAGGGGGACGCAGATACGCAGTATTTT.

The chain couples TRBV24-1 to TRBJ2-3; D possibly corresponds to TRBD2 (6 bases). CDR3 length: 15 amino acids. Germline V CDR1 and CDR2: KGHDR, SFDVKD. V was shortened by 5 bases and J by 2 bases, with 13 bases between the two germline ends. The chain's CDR3 is CATSATGVDTDTQYF. In DNA, the CDR3 is TGTGCCACCAGTGCTACGGGGGTGGACACAGATACGCAGTATTTT.

V is TRBV5-4 and J is TRBJ1-1; D gene ambiguous. Germline V CDR1 and CDR2: SGHNT, YYREEE (reference sequence). Trimming stripped 4 bases from V and 3 bases from J, with 19 bases between. CDR3 length: 16 amino acids. The CDR3 sequence is CASSPHARGIDTEAFF. CDR3 coding DNA: TGTGCCAGCAGCCCCCATGCCCGAGGAATTGACACTGAAGCTTTCTTT.

The V call is TRBV5-1, the J call TRBJ2-3; unclear D gene. Looked up from germline, CDR1 is SGHRS and CDR2 is YFSETQ. This CDR3 region has 12 residues. Deletions cut 4 bases from V and 3 bases from J, with 6 bases between. As DNA, the CDR3 is TGCGCCAGCAGCCCCCCGACAGATACGCAGTATTTT. This codes for CASSPPTDTQYF. Full variable domain (remainder filled in from reference TRBV5-1 and TRBJ2-3): KAGVTQTPRYLIKTRGQQVTLSCSPISGHRSVSWYQQTPGQGLQFLFEYFSETQRNKGNFPGRFSGRQFSNSRSEMNVSTLELGDSALYLCASSPPTDTQYFGPGTRLTVL.

The genes are TRBV6-5 and TRBJ1-1, with unresolved D. Trimming pared 2 bases from V and 1 base from J, leaving 5 bases between. Per the germline V gene, CDR1 is MNHEY and CDR2 is SVGAGI. The CDR3 totals 13 residues. The chain's CDR3 is CASSYRSNTEAFF. The CDR3 DNA reads TGTGCCAGCAGTTACCGGTCGAACACTGAAGCTTTCTTT.

J is TRBJ1-5 and V is TRBV7-9, with a possible D match to TRBD1 (5 bases). Deletions cut 5 bases from V and 2 bases from J, with 16 bases between. Germline CDR1 SEHNR, CDR2 FQNEAQ (reference sequence). The CDR3 covers 16 residues. CDR3 in DNA: TGTGCCAGCAGCCCGATCGGGGGATCGGGCAATCAGCCCCAGCATTTT. It codes for CASSPIGGSGNQPQHF.

The V call is TRBV3-1 (or the pseudogene TRBV3-2), the J call TRBJ2-1; 13 nucleotides match TRBD2. CDR1 LGHDT and CDR2 YNNKEL come from the germline V gene (reference sequence). The J segment lost 7 bases and the V segment lost 8 bases, leaving 5 bases of the junction unmatched. CDR3 length: 14 residues. CDR3 sequence: CASRRTSGGNEQFF. The CDR3, as DNA: TGTGCCAGCCGGCGGACTAGCGGGGGAAATGAGCAGTTCTTC.

V and J are TRBV6-6 and TRBJ1-2; TRBD1 agrees at 7 bases. From germline, CDR1 is MNHNY and CDR2 SVGAGI (reference sequence). The V segment lost 0 bases and the J segment 5 bases; nucleotides outside the gene matches: 3. The CDR3 loop spans 14 amino acids. In DNA, the CDR3 is TGTGCCAGCAGTTACTCCCCGACAGGGTATGGCTACACCTTC. Translating gives CASSYSPTGYGYTF.

The chain is built from TRBV5-1 and TRBJ1-6; D is perhaps TRBD1 (6 bases). CDR1 is SGHRS, CDR2 YFSETQ, per germline. V lost 1 base and J 10 bases, leaving 9 bases between the germline ends. The CDR3 extends over 13 amino acids. In DNA, the CDR3 is TGCGCCAGCAGCTTGACAGGGCGGTCACCCCTCCACTTT. Its translation: CASSLTGRSPLHF.

The chain uses TRBV10-3 and TRBJ1-4; D is perhaps TRBD1 (5 bases). Per germline, CDR1 ENHRY and CDR2 SYGVKD. This CDR3 has 17 residues. The ends were cut back, 3 bases at V and 0 bases at J, with 14 bases in the middle. In nucleotides, the CDR3 is TGTGCCATCAGTGACCATCGACAGACCGCAACTAATGAAAAACTGTTTTTT. This translates into CAISDHRQTATNEKLFF.

V gene TRBV6-5 combines with J gene TRBJ1-4, with no clear D. The CDR3 has 16 residues. Trimming cost V 4 bases and J 0 bases, with 12 bases left between them. CDR1 and CDR2 (germline): MNHEY, SVGAGI. In nucleotides, the CDR3 is TGTGCCAGCAGTTTCTCTCAGACATCAACTAATGAAAAACTGTTTTTT. It encodes CASSFSQTSTNEKLFF.

The chain joins TRBV7-9 to TRBJ1-5, with D possibly matching TRBD1 (6 bases). In germline, CDR1 is SEHNR, CDR2 FQNEAQ (reference sequence). The V gene lost 5 bases and the J gene lost 3 bases, with 11 bases spanning the gap. The CDR3 is made up of 14 amino acids. The CDR3 region has the DNA TGTGCCAGCAGCCCCCCAGGGGTCAATCAGCCCCAGCATTTT. This codes for CASSPPGVNQPQHF.

This chain joins TRBV27 and TRBJ2-7, with D possibly TRBD1 on 6 matching bases. V lost 11 bases and J lost 4, with 9 bases in between. CDR1 and CDR2 (germline): MNHEY, SMNVEV (reference sequence). This CDR3 spans 10 amino acids. The CDR3 spells CASGEYEQYF. The DNA for the CDR3 is TGTGCCTCAGGGGAGTACGAGCAGTACTTC.

The J gene is TRBJ2-3, the V gene TRBV5-1; D is undetermined. V lost 3 bases to trimming and J lost 3 bases, with 8 bases between them. The CDR3 sequence is 13 residues long. CDR1 is SGHRS, CDR2 YFSETQ, per germline. CDR3 coding DNA: TGCGCCAGCAGCTCTACCGGGACAGATACGCAGTATTTT. This translates into CASSSTGTDTQYF. The full variable domain, with the rest looked up from reference TRBV5-1 and TRBJ2-3, is KAGVTQTPRYLIKTRGQQVTLSCSPISGHRSVSWYQQTPGQGLQFLFEYFSETQRNKGNFPGRFSGRQFSNSRSEMNVSTLELGDSALYLCASSSTGTDTQYFGPGTRLTVL.

The chain joins TRBV15 to TRBJ2-5; no reliable D call. Trimming took 8 bases from V and 4 from J, leaving 14 bases between them. Germline-derived CDR1 and CDR2 are LNHNV and YYDKDF (reference sequence). This CDR3 has 13 amino acids. CDR3: CATHSRVGETQYF. CDR3 coding DNA: TGTGCCACCCACAGCAGAGTCGGAGAGACCCAGTACTTC.

This clone was recorded only once. The V gene is TRBV19, the J gene TRBJ1-1; a weak D match, TRBD1 (5 bases). From germline, CDR1 is LNHDA and CDR2 SQIVND (reference sequence). Trimming took 5 bases from V and 0 from J, leaving 13 bases between them. This CDR3 spans 15 amino acids. The CDR3 DNA reads as TGTGCCAGTAGTCCGGCAGGGTGGATGAACACTGAAGCTTTCTTT. Its protein product is CASSPAGWMNTEAFF.

The chain combines TRBV30 with TRBJ1-1; D is perhaps TRBD1 (6 bases). Germline-derived CDR1 and CDR2 are GTSNPN and SVGIG (reference sequence). Trimming took off 4 bases at V and 3 bases at J, with 9 bases between the two ends. The CDR3 totals 12 residues. This CDR3 is CAWTRGYTEAFF. The CDR3 region has the DNA TGTGCCTGGACCAGGGGATACACTGAAGCTTTCTTT.

V and J are TRBV7-8 and TRBJ1-6; no clear D gene. Germline V gene sequence: CDR1 SGHVS, CDR2 FQNEAQ. Trimming cost V 1 base and J 0 bases, with 4 bases left between them. The CDR3 spans 15 residues. CDR3 in DNA: TGTGCCAGCAGCTTAGAGCTCTCCTATAATTCACCCCTCCACTTT. Translated: CASSLELSYNSPLHF. The full variable domain, its missing parts supplied by reference TRBV7-8 and TRBJ1-6, is GAGVSQSPRYKVAKRGQDVALRCDPISGHVSLFWYQQALGQGPEFLTYFQNEAQLDKSGLPSDRFFAERPEGSVSTLKIQRTQQEDSAVYLCASSLELSYNSPLHFGNGTRLTVT.

The rearrangement links TRBV28 to TRBJ2-6; unclear D gene. CDR3 length: 15 amino acids. Trimming took off 7 bases at V and 1 base at J, with 11 bases between the two ends. Germline V gene data show CDR1 as MDHEN and CDR2 as SYDVKM. The CDR3 DNA follows: TGTGCCAGCATTCCGTCGGGTTCTGGGGCCAACGTCCTGACTTTC. Its protein product is CASIPSGSGANVLTF.

This clone came up once. The V and J genes are TRBV3-1 (or the pseudogene TRBV3-2) and TRBJ1-3, with 7 positions matching TRBD1. The V and J ends lost 2 bases and 2 bases, in that order; junction bases with no gene match: 0. Germline lookup yields CDR1 LGHDT and CDR2 YNNKEL (reference sequence). There are 14 residues in the CDR3. The CDR3 coding sequence is TGTGCCAGCAGCCAACAGGGGGCTGGAAACACCATATATTTT. Translating gives CASSQQGAGNTIYF.